This entry features one TCR beta chain sequence. The CDR3 has 15 residues. V lost 4 bases, J lost 5 bases, and 8 bases stayed unmatched. CDR1 is SGHDT and CDR2 is YYEEEE in the germline V gene. The record originates from a study of control samples from healthy donors and cancer patients. Data came from immunoSEQ multiplex PCR; TCRdb stores just in-frame clones and leaves some out. The sample records about 120,000 clones, over 80% being singletons. Sequenced material: blood. This rearrangement joins TRBV5-6 to TRBJ2-7; 11 bases are shared with TRBD1. The TCR was taken from a woman between 45 and 65 years old in good health. The CDR3 nucleotides are TGTGCCAGCAGCCCCCGGACAGGGGGCAGGCACGAGCAGTACTTC. Encoded protein: CASSPRTGGRHEQYF.